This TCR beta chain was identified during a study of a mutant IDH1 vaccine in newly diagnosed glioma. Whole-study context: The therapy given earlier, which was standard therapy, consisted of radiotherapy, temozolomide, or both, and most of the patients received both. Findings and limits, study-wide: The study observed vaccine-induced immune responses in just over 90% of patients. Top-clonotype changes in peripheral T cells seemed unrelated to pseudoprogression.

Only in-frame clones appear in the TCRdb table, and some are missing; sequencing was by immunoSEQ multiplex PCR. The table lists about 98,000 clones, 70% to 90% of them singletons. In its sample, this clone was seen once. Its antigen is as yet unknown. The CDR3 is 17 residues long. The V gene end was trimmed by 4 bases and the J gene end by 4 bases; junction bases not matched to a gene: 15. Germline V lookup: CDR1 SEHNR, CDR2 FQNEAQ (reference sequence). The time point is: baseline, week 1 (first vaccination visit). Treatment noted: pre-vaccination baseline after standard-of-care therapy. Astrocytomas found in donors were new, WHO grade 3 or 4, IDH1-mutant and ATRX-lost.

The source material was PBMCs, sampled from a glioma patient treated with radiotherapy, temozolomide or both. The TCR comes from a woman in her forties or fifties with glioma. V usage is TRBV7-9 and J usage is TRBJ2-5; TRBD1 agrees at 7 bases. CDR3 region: CASSYPRGQISRETQYF. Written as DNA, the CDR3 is TGTGCCAGCAGCTATCCTCGGGGACAGATTAGCCGAGAGACCCAGTACTTC.